This is a list of T cell receptor beta chains from one sample in a study of control samples from healthy donors and cancer patients. Produced via immunoSEQ multiplex PCR; TCRdb's table is partial and in-frame only. The sample records over 110,000 clones, about nine tenths being singletons. Material for sequencing was blood. These receptors were taken from a man aged 25 to 45 in good health. The CDR3 runs from the conserved cysteine through the conserved F or W. Fields, in order: D gene, clone size, J gene, CDR3 length, V gene, CDR3 protein, CDR3 DNA. The D gene is left open where the match is weak. Clone size, where shown, is once, few, many, or a class for clones that have expanded.

>NA|NA|TRBJ2-5|12|TRBV15
CATSPTEETQYF
TGTGCCACCAGTCCGACCGAAGAGACCCAGTACTTC
>TRBD1|NA|TRBJ2-3|16|TRBV4-2
CASSQAGQGHTDTQYF
TGTGCCAGCAGCCAAGCGGGACAGGGCCACACAGATACGCAGTATTTT
>NA|once|TRBJ1-5|13|TRBV10-2
CASSENREQPQHF
TGCGCCAGCAGTGAGAACAGGGAACAGCCCCAGCATTTT
>NA|NA|TRBJ2-5|15|TRBV9
CASSVSGTSGETQYF
TGTGCCAGCAGCGTATCAGGGACAAGCGGGGAGACCCAGTACTTC
>TRBD1|NA|TRBJ2-6|18|TRBV18
CASSPLGQGSPGANVLTF
TGTGCCAGCTCACCCTTGGGACAGGGGTCTCCTGGGGCCAACGTCCTGACTTTC
>NA|NA|TRBJ1-2|13|TRBV3-1/TRBV3-2
CASSQDGSLGYTF
TGTGCCAGCAGCCAGGACGGAAGTCTTGGCTACACCTTC
>TRBD1|NA|TRBJ2-1|14|TRBV7-9
CASSFYTGGGEQFF
TGTGCCAGCAGCTTCTATACAGGGGGCGGTGAGCAGTTCTTC
>NA|NA|TRBJ2-1|16|TRBV24-1
CATSDFGGGWNNEQFF
TGTGCCACCAGTGATTTCGGCGGAGGTTGGAACAATGAGCAGTTCTTC
>NA|NA|TRBJ2-7|13|TRBV18
CASSPPGGEEQYF
TGTGCCAGCTCACCACCAGGGGGTGAAGAGCAGTACTTC
>NA|NA|TRBJ1-1|14|TRBV11-3
CASSLDGVNTEAFF
TGTGCCAGCAGCTTAGACGGGGTGAACACTGAAGCTTTCTTT
>NA|NA|TRBJ1-5|14|TRBV28
CASISGSLGQPQHF
TGTGCCAGCATATCAGGGTCTTTGGGTCAGCCCCAGCATTTT
>NA|NA|TRBJ2-5|12|TRBV10-3
CAISEEGQTQYF
TGTGCCATCAGTGAGGAGGGCCAGACCCAGTACTTC
>TRBD2|once|TRBJ2-1|15|TRBV7-9
CASSPQAGANNEQFF
TGTGCCAGCAGCCCCCAGGCGGGAGCTAACAATGAGCAGTTCTTC
>NA|NA|TRBJ2-7|14|TRBV7-2
CASSSNMISYEQYF
TGTGCCAGCAGCTCAAACATGATCTCCTACGAGCAGTACTTC
>TRBD2|NA|TRBJ2-7|13|TRBV7-8
CASSFITGGEQYF
TGTGCCAGCAGCTTCATCACGGGGGGGGAGCAGTACTTC
>TRBD1|NA|TRBJ1-5|18|TRBV28
CASSLVGTGTYSNQPQHF
TGTGCCAGCAGTTTAGTCGGGACAGGAACTTATAGCAATCAGCCCCAGCATTTT
>NA|NA|TRBJ1-1|13|TRBV7-9
CASRNVRDTEAFF
TGTGCCAGCAGGAACGTCAGGGACACTGAAGCTTTCTTT
>NA|NA|TRBJ2-3|16|TRBV29-1
CSVGLSTWSLGDTQYF
TGCAGCGTTGGGCTCAGCACTTGGTCGTTGGGGGATACGCAGTATTTT
>NA|NA|TRBJ1-1|13|TRBV7-3
CASSLRGGTEAFF
TGTGCCAGCAGCTTAAGGGGTGGGACTGAAGCTTTCTTT
>TRBD2|NA|TRBJ2-1|16|TRBV18
CASSPPNAGVYNEQFF
TGTGCCAGCTCACCACCGAACGCGGGAGTCTACAATGAGCAGTTCTTC
>TRBD2|NA|TRBJ2-1|11|TRBV7-2
CASSFLAGQFF
TGTGCCAGCAGCTTTCTAGCGGGACAGTTCTTC
>TRBD2|NA|TRBJ2-7|15|TRBV2
CASSASGLAGDEQYF
TGTGCCAGCAGTGCCTCGGGACTAGCGGGAGACGAGCAGTACTTC
>TRBD2|NA|TRBJ2-1|21|TRBV28
CASSPNPLLAAHPRSYNEQFF
TGTGCCAGCAGTCCAAACCCCTTGCTAGCGGCCCACCCCCGCTCCTACAATGAGCAGTTCTTC
>TRBD1|NA|TRBJ1-5|14|TRBV18
CASSPGQFNQPQHF
TGTGCCAGCTCACCGGGACAGTTTAATCAGCCCCAGCATTTT
>TRBD2|NA|TRBJ2-7|16|TRBV20-1
CSASRRGRLGDYEQYF
TGCAGTGCTAGTAGACGCGGGAGGTTAGGAGACTACGAGCAGTACTTC
>TRBD2|NA|TRBJ2-1|17|TRBV6-1
CASSEGRTSGSDNEQFF
TGTGCCAGCAGTGAAGGACGGACTAGCGGGAGTGACAATGAGCAGTTCTTC
>NA|NA|TRBJ2-1|12|TRBV3-1/TRBV3-2
CASSHSYNEQFF
TGTGCCAGCAGCCACTCCTACAATGAGCAGTTCTTC
>NA|NA|TRBJ1-1|13|TRBV10-3
CAIAPGLGAEAFF
TGTGCCATCGCGCCGGGACTCGGAGCGGAAGCTTTCTTT
>NA|NA|TRBJ1-2|15|TRBV5-1
CASSLEPETNYGYTF
TGCGCCAGCAGCTTGGAACCCGAGACTAACTATGGCTACACCTTC
>NA|NA|TRBJ2-5|13|TRBV4-3
CASSQGPQETQYF
TGCGCCAGCAGCCAAGGTCCACAAGAGACCCAGTACTTC
>NA|NA|TRBJ1-2|14|TRBV19
CASVQGVGLSGYTF
TGTGCCAGTGTACAGGGTGTAGGGCTGAGTGGCTACACCTTC
>NA|NA|TRBJ1-3|14|TRBV28
CASSLTDVGNTIYF
TGTGCCAGCAGTTTAACGGACGTAGGAAACACCATATATTTT
>NA|NA|TRBJ2-2|17|TRBV12-1
CASSSGSGNANTGELFF
TGTGCCAGCAGCTCAGGATCAGGGAACGCGAACACCGGGGAGCTGTTTTTT
>NA|NA|TRBJ1-1|12|TRBV29-1
CSVEELNTEAFF
TGCAGCGTTGAAGAGTTGAACACTGAAGCTTTCTTT
>NA|NA|TRBJ1-2|13|TRBV7-8
CASSLGNSYGYTF
TGTGCCAGCAGCTTAGGGAACAGCTATGGCTACACCTTC
>TRBD2|NA|TRBJ2-5|18|TRBV7-8
CASSVRGGGLGRQETQYF
TGTGCCAGCAGCGTCCGGGGGGGTGGTCTAGGTAGACAAGAGACCCAGTACTTC
>NA|NA|TRBJ1-2|15|TRBV6-5
CASSYGIQGSHGYTF
TGTGCCAGCAGTTACGGGATACAGGGTAGCCATGGCTACACCTTC
>NA|once|TRBJ2-7|15|TRBV5-1
CASSGQGRRLGEQYF
TGCGCCAGCAGCGGTCAGGGACGACGGCTTGGCGAGCAGTACTTC
>NA|few|TRBJ2-7|14|TRBV6-5
CASRSSYSSYEQYF
TGTGCCAGCAGGAGCAGCTATAGCTCCTACGAGCAGTACTTC
>NA|NA|TRBJ2-1|12|TRBV7-9
CASSLSNNEQFF
TGTGCCAGCAGCTTAAGTAACAATGAGCAGTTCTTC
>NA|NA|TRBJ1-2|13|TRBV7-9
CASSLGQGYGYTF
TGTGCCAGCAGCTTAGGTCAGGGATATGGCTACACCTTC
>TRBD1|NA|TRBJ1-4|16|TRBV2
CASIGTGGATNEKLFF
TGTGCCAGCATTGGGACAGGCGGCGCAACTAATGAAAAACTGTTTTTT
>NA|NA|TRBJ1-2|13|TRBV6-6
CASRIDKGQGYTF
TGTGCCAGCAGAATTGACAAAGGTCAAGGCTACACCTTC
>NA|NA|TRBJ1-2|12|TRBV28
CASRNRYYGYTF
TGTGCCAGCAGGAATAGGTACTATGGCTACACCTTC
>NA|NA|TRBJ1-5|16|TRBV6-6
CASSYFPRVSNQPQHF
TGTGCCAGCAGTTACTTTCCCAGAGTAAGCAATCAGCCCCAGCATTTT
>NA|once|TRBJ1-5|15|TRBV7-8
CASSSRQNSNQPQHF
TGTGCCAGCAGCTCGCGACAGAATAGCAATCAGCCCCAGCATTTT